This TCR beta chain emerged from a study of cytomegalovirus exposure and HLA in healthy donors. Researchers ran the PCR with 60 Vbeta and 13 Jbeta primers. Assay used: immunoSEQ multiplex PCR; TCRdb lists only in-frame clones, some missing. The sample lists under 200,000 clones, roughly 79% seen once, with about 14% in the top ten. The J segment lost 7 bases and the V segment lost 4 bases, leaving 10 bases of the junction unmatched. The germline V gene encodes CDR1 SGHRS and CDR2 YFSETQ. The CDR3 is made up of 15 amino acids. Input material: PBMCs. The sequence came from a man aged 45 to 65 in good health and CMV-seropositive. The chain is built from TRBV5-1 and TRBJ1-4, with 7 positions matching TRBD1. CDR3 sequence (DNA): TGCGCCAGCAGCGGCGTAGGGGACAGAGCTGAAAAACTGTTTTTT. This encodes CASSGVGDRAEKLFF.